These 6 T cell receptor beta chains came from one sample sequenced in a study of radiation and T cells in renal cell carcinoma. Time point defined: baseline pretreatment blood. Treatment: 15 Gy SBRT to primary tumor, nephrectomy 4 weeks later. Clones were sequenced by immunoSEQ multiplex PCR, and TCRdb holds only the in-frame ones, with some missing. The table lists some 150,000 clones, roughly 85% of them singletons. The source material was blood, sampled from a patient whose treatment included radiotherapy and nephrectomy. The receptors originated from a woman aged 45-60 years with renal cell carcinoma.

This sequence joins TRBV6-5 and TRBJ1-2; 7 bases map to TRBD1. Germline V lookup: CDR1 MNHEY, CDR2 SVGAGI. This CDR3 has 13 residues. V trimming: 7 bases; J trimming: 2 bases; junction bases outside the gene matches: 4. The CDR3 is CASINRGNYGYTF. As DNA, the CDR3 is TGTGCCAGCATTAACAGGGGCAACTATGGCTACACCTTC.

This sequence joins TRBV27 and TRBJ1-1, with 7 bases lining up with TRBD1. The germline V gene encodes CDR1 MNHEY and CDR2 SMNVEV (reference sequence). CDR3 size: 13 residues. V shed 6 bases and J 3 bases; nucleotides not matched to a gene: 4. The CDR3 spells CASSLTGYTEAFF. The CDR3 region has the DNA TGTGCCAGCAGCTTGACAGGGTACACTGAAGCTTTCTTT.

This chain uses TRBV5-1 with TRBJ2-1; D possibly corresponds to TRBD2 (5 bases). Trimming took off 0 bases at V and 9 bases at J, with 10 bases between the two ends. The CDR3 runs to 13 residues. Germline values: CDR1 SGHRS, CDR2 YFSETQ. CDR3: CASSLDLSGEQFF. Written as DNA, the CDR3 is TGCGCCAGCAGCTTGGACTTAAGCGGTGAGCAGTTCTTC. Filled out from reference TRBV5-1 and TRBJ2-1, the complete variable domain reads KAGVTQTPRYLIKTRGQQVTLSCSPISGHRSVSWYQQTPGQGLQFLFEYFSETQRNKGNFPGRFSGRQFSNSRSEMNVSTLELGDSALYLCASSLDLSGEQFFGPGTRLTVL.

The chain combines TRBV7-2 with TRBJ2-7, with a weak D call TRBD1 (5 bases). V was pared by 6 bases and J by 3 bases, with 18 bases between. The CDR3 runs 15 residues. Germline V gives CDR1 SGHTA, CDR2 FQGNSA. The CDR3 is CASRSATGDGYEQYF. For the CDR3, the DNA is TGTGCCAGCAGATCGGCCACAGGAGATGGCTACGAGCAGTACTTC.

A single count supports this clone. This rearrangement joins TRBV19 to TRBJ2-1; 8 nucleotides match TRBD2. Losses at the gene ends were 4 bases for V and 0 bases for J; bases not matched to a gene: 11. Germline CDR1 and CDR2: LNHDA and SQIVND (reference sequence). This CDR3 comprises 18 residues. The CDR3 spells CASSKNHGSGDSYNEQFF. DNA of the CDR3: TGTGCCAGTAGTAAAAATCACGGTAGCGGGGACTCCTACAATGAGCAGTTCTTC.

V and J are TRBV19 and TRBJ2-7; tentative D call: TRBD2 (6 bases). The CDR3 length is 14 residues. Germline V gene data show CDR1 as LNHDA and CDR2 as SQIVND (reference sequence). The V end was cut by 3 bases, the J end by 0 bases, with 9 bases between. The CDR3: CASSIQAGSYEQYF. CDR3 sequence (DNA): TGTGCCAGTAGTATTCAAGCGGGCTCCTACGAGCAGTACTTC.